The entry below describes one T cell receptor beta chain. Its antigen is undetermined. This sample stems from a study of vaccination effects on CD4 cells after COVID-19. Study-level points and caveats: Early post-infection timepoints were missing from the study, which also had few convalescent patients.

In the ViraFEST assay, antigen-specific CD4+ clonotypes were identified by expansion after peptide-pool stimulation. Scientists isolated CD4+ T cells after a roughly ten-day culture period ended. According to the study, vaccine recipients showed no prior SARS-CoV-2 infection and negative nucleocapsid antibodies. The assay was immunoSEQ multiplex PCR, and TCRdb's table has in-frame clones only and misses some. The sample holds roughly 30,000 clones, about 80% seen once. This CDR3 is 12 amino acids long. V trimming: 5 bases; J trimming: 12 bases; junction bases outside the gene matches: 5. Germline loops: CDR1 MDHEN, CDR2 SYDVKM.

The clonotype was recovered from a human donor who received a COVID-19 vaccine. V is TRBV28 and J is TRBJ2-1, with 9 positions matching TRBD1. Sequenced here: CD4+ T cells from PBMCs cultured with SARS-CoV-2 spike peptides, sampled before COVID-19 vaccination. The CDR3 region is CASSGQGLRQFF. As DNA, the CDR3 is TGTGCCAGCAGTGGACAGGGGTTAAGGCAGTTCTTC.